This T cell receptor (beta chain) originates from a study of blood T cell repertoires in COVID-19. Study as a whole: Samples taken during acute and convalescent COVID-19 were collected in the United States, Italy and Spain. T cells, B-cell-depleted T cells, or PBMCs supplied cDNA or gDNA.

V lost 2 bases to trimming and J lost 7 bases, with 4 bases between them. Per germline, CDR1 SGHTS and CDR2 YDEGEE. The CDR3 loop spans 11 amino acids. In the study's own analysis: The assay estimated nucleated cells by amplifying reference gene primers. Here immunoSEQ multiplex PCR was the method, and the copy in TCRdb shows in-frame clones only, minus some. V, J and clone size reflect that table, while D and trimming were determined from the DNA. Altogether over 85,000 clones are present, roughly 86% being singletons, with the ten largest covering 7% to 9%. Sequencing used peripheral blood. The TCR originated in a human donor with acute or convalescent COVID-19. The donor label of this sample is uncertain. The rearrangement links TRBV5-8 to TRBJ2-1; D remains ambiguous. The CDR3 reads CASSFVNEQFF. The CDR3 DNA is TGTGCCAGCAGCTTCGTGAATGAGCAGTTCTTC.